This is a list of T cell receptor beta chains from one sample in a study of T-cell reconstitution after alpha-beta-depleted transplantation in children. MiXCR, applied by TCRdb to the PCR reads, yields one record per CDR3 protein. The sample lists around 600,000 distinct CDR3 sequences, roughly 23% occurring once. This specimen consisted of PBMCs, mostly from graft donor cells, obtained 360 days after TCRalphabeta/CD19-depleted stem cell transplant. Source of these receptors: a boy under two years old who had a stem cell transplant for acute myeloid leukemia, so the T cells may come from the graft donor. Each CDR3 is given with its conserved first and last residue. D genes are given only for firm matches. Some rows mark clone size as missing; the rest say once, few, many or name a class of expanded clone.

CDR3 DNA	CDR3 protein	V gene	J gene	clone size	D gene
TGTGCCAGCAGTTCGAGACAGGGCCTAAATGAGCAGTTCTTC	CASSSRQGLNEQFF	TRBV12-3/TRBV12-4	TRBJ2-1	many	TRBD1
TGTGCCAGCAGCCCAGGACTAGCGGGGGCCTACGAGCAGTACTTC	CASSPGLAGAYEQYF	TRBV7-2	TRBJ2-7	many	TRBD2
TGCGCCGGATCCTGGGAGGAGACCCAGTACTTC	CAGSWEETQYF	TRBV10-1	TRBJ2-5	few	-
TGTGCCAGCAGTCTTCAGGGGGCGGTTGAAAAACTGTTTTTT	CASSLQGAVEKLFF	TRBV12-3/TRBV12-4	TRBJ1-4	-	TRBD1
TGCAGTGCTAGTAGTGGGACATTTTCTGGAAACACCATATATTTT	CSASSGTFSGNTIYF	TRBV20-1	TRBJ1-3	many	-
TGTGCCAGCAGCAGGGCCCCGGGACAGGGAACCAATGAGCAGTTCTTC	CASSRAPGQGTNEQFF	TRBV12-3/TRBV12-4	TRBJ2-1	many	TRBD1
TGTGCCAGTACTCGGTCAGGGGGTAATTCACCCCTCCACTTT	CASTRSGGNSPLHF	TRBV19	TRBJ1-6	many	TRBD1
TGTGCCATCAGCTCTCCCGTACCGGGACAGGGGGATCAGCCCCAGCATTTT	CAISSPVPGQGDQPQHF	TRBV10-3	TRBJ1-5	-	TRBD1
TGCAGTGCTAGGGGGGCGAGGCAGCCTAGCACAGATACGCAGTATTTT	CSARGARQPSTDTQYF	TRBV20-1	TRBJ2-3	many	-
TGTGCCAGCAGTTTATCGCTGCCAGGCCCAGGCCACGAGCAGTACTTC	CASSLSLPGPGHEQYF	TRBV12-3/TRBV12-4	TRBJ2-7	many	-
TGTGCCAGCAGTCCTTCTTCCAACAGGGGCCCCACTTCGAGCTACACCTTC	CASSPSSNRGPTSSYTF	TRBV12-3/TRBV12-4	TRBJ1-2	-	TRBD1
TGCAGTGCTCTAGGAATGACCTACGAGCAGTACTTC	CSALGMTYEQYF	TRBV20-1	TRBJ2-7	few	-
TGTGCCAGCAGCTTAGCCCCCAACGGACTGGTCGGCGGGGAGCTGTTTTTT	CASSLAPNGLVGGELFF	TRBV11-2	TRBJ2-2	-	-
TGTGCCAGCAGCTTAAACAGTGAAGCGTACAATGAGCAGTTCTTC	CASSLNSEAYNEQFF	TRBV7-9	TRBJ2-1	many	-
TGTGCCAGCAGTTTGTACGCTAACAGAAACACCGGGGAGCTGTTTTTT	CASSLYANRNTGELFF	TRBV12-3/TRBV12-4	TRBJ2-2	-	-
TGTGCCAGCAGCTCTGGACAGGGGAGAAGCTCCTATAATTCACCCCTCCACTTT	CASSSGQGRSSYNSPLHF	TRBV7-9	TRBJ1-6	few	TRBD1
TGCAGTGCGGCCGGGACAGGCACTTTATCGAGCAATCAGCCCCAGCATTTT	CSAAGTGTLSSNQPQHF	TRBV20-1	TRBJ1-5	few	TRBD1
TGCAGTGCTAGAGCGGTAGAGGCTCAGCCCCAGCATTTT	CSARAVEAQPQHF	TRBV20-1	TRBJ1-5	many	-
TGTGCCAGCAGCTTAGGACTGTGGGGTACAGATACGCAGTATTTT	CASSLGLWGTDTQYF	TRBV5-6	TRBJ2-3	-	-
TGTGCCAGCAGCTTAGTTATATCAGGCTGCGAGCAGTACTTC	CASSLVISGCEQYF	TRBV7-9	TRBJ2-7	-	-
TGTGCCAGCAGTCCAGGCCCAGGAGCCGGTCCAGGAGAGACCCAGTACTTC	CASSPGPGAGPGETQYF	TRBV12-3/TRBV12-4	TRBJ2-5	-	-
TGCAGTGCTAGCGGGGGGGCCACTGATGAGCAGTTCTTC	CSASGGATDEQFF	TRBV20-1	TRBJ2-1	-	TRBD2
TGCAGTGCTAGACCGCCGGGACAGCCGAAAGCTTTCTTT	CSARPPGQPKAFF	TRBV20-1	TRBJ1-1	many	TRBD1
TGTGCCAGCAGTCGGGACATCAGAGGATATGGCTACACCTTC	CASSRDIRGYGYTF	TRBV27	TRBJ1-2	-	-
TGTGCCAGCAGTTCAATGTTCCAAGAGACCCAGTACTTC	CASSSMFQETQYF	TRBV6-6	TRBJ2-5	-	-
TGTGCCAGCAGCTTCAGGGGGCGGGGAACAGATACGCAGTATTTT	CASSFRGRGTDTQYF	TRBV7-6	TRBJ2-3	-	TRBD1
TGTGCCAGCAGCTTAGCCTTCGGACTAAACTACAATGAGCAGTTCTTC	CASSLAFGLNYNEQFF	TRBV7-2	TRBJ2-1	-	-
TGCAGTGCTAGTCAATCACTGGACAGCTTTCTCACAGATACGCAGTATTTT	CSASQSLDSFLTDTQYF	TRBV20-1	TRBJ2-3	few	-
TGTGCCAGCAGTTCCGGGAACAGGGGGCGATGGGAGACCCAGTACTTC	CASSSGNRGRWETQYF	TRBV6-5	TRBJ2-5	few	TRBD1
TGCAGTGCCATCTCAGGCGATCTTAGCTCCTACGAGCAGTACTTC	CSAISGDLSSYEQYF	TRBV20-1	TRBJ2-7	-	-
TGCAGTGCTAGACTCGGGACTAGCGGGGATCAAACAGATACGCAGTATTTT	CSARLGTSGDQTDTQYF	TRBV20-1	TRBJ2-3	few	TRBD2
TGTGCCAGCAGTTACAGAGGGGCGGCGGCGAACACCGGGGAGCTGTTTTTT	CASSYRGAAANTGELFF	TRBV6-5	TRBJ2-2	many	-
TGTGCCACCAGCAGAGATGGGGGCTACGAGCAGTACTTC	CATSRDGGYEQYF	TRBV15	TRBJ2-7	few	-
TGTGCCAGCAGGTCCCCAGGGGGATCCGCCAAAAACATTCAGTACTTC	CASRSPGGSAKNIQYF	TRBV12-3/TRBV12-4	TRBJ2-4	few	TRBD1
TGTGCCAGCAGAGGAGGGGCTTACTATGGCTACACCTTC	CASRGGAYYGYTF	TRBV28	TRBJ1-2	many	-
TGTGCCAGCAGTTTATCCTCAGTGATTTCCTCCTACAATGAGCAGTTCTTC	CASSLSSVISSYNEQFF	TRBV28	TRBJ2-1	many	-
TGCGCCAGCAGCCCCGGGAACAGACTAGTCTACGAGCAGTACTTC	CASSPGNRLVYEQYF	TRBV4-3	TRBJ2-7	-	-